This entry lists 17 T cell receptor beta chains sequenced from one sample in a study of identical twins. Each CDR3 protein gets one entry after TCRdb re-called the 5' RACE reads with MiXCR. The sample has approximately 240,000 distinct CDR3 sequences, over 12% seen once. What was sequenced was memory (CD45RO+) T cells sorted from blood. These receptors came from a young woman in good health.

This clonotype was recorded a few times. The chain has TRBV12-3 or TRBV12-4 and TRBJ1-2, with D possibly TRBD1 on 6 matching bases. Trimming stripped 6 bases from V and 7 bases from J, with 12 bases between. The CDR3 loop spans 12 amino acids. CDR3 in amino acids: CASRRQVAGYTF. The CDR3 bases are TGTGCCAGCAGAAGACAGGTTGCTGGCTACACCTTC.

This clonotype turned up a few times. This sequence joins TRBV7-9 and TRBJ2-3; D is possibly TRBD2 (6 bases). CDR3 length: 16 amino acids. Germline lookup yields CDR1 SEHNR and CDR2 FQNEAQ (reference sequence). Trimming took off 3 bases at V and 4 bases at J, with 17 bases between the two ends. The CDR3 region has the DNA TGTGCCAGCAGCTTGGGTCTAGCGAGAGTGGCAGATACGCAGTATTTT. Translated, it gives CASSLGLARVADTQYF. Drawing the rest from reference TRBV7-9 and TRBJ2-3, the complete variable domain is DTGVSQNPRHKITKRGQNVTFRCDPISEHNRLYWYRQTLGQGPEFLTYFQNEAQLEKSRLLSDRFSAERPKGSFSTLEIQRTEQGDSAMYLCASSLGLARVADTQYFGPGTRLTVL.

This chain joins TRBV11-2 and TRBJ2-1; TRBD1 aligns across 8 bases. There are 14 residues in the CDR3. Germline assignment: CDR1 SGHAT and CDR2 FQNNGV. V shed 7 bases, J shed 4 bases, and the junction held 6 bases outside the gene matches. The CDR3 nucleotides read TGTGCCAGCACCCTCGGACAGGGTTACAATGAGCAGTTCTTC. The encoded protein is CASTLGQGYNEQFF.

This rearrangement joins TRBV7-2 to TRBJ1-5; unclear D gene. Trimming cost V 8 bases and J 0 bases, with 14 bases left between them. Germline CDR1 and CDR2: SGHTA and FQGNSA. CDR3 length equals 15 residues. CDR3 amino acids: CASAPQTFSNQPQHF. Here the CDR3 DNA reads TGTGCCAGCGCCCCCCAAACGTTTAGCAATCAGCCCCAGCATTTT.

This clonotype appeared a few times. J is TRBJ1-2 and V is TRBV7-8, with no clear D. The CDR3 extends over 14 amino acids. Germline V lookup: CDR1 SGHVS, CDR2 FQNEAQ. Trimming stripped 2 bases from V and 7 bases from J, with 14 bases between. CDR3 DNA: TGTGCCAGCAGCTTATCGGCAGGATCGGGTGGCTACACCTTC. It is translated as CASSLSAGSGGYTF.

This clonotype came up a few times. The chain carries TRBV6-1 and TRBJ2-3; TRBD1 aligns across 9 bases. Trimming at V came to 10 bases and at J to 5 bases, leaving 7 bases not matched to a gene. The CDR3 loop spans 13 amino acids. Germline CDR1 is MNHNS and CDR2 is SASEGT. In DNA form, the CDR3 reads TGTGCCACCCACAGGGGGCTTAAAGATACGCAGTATTTT. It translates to CATHRGLKDTQYF.

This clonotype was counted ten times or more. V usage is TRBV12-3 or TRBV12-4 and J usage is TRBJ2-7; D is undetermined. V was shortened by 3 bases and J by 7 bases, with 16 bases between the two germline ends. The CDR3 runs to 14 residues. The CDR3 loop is CASSLLGANGEQYF. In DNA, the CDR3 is TGTGCCAGCAGTTTGCTGGGTGCAAATGGGGAGCAGTACTTC.

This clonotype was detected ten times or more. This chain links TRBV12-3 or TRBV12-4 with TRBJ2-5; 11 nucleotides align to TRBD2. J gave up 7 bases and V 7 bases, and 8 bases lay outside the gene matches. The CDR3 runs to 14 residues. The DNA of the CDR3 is TGTGCCAGCACTGCCGGGACTAGCGGTCGGACCCAGTACTTC. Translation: CASTAGTSGRTQYF.

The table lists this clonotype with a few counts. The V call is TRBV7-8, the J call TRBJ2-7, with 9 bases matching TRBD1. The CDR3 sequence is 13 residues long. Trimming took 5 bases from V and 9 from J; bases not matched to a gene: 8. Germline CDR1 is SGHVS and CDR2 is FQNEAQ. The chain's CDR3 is CASSLGQGIVQYF. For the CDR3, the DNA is TGTGCCAGCAGCCTAGGACAGGGGATCGTGCAGTACTTC.

The CDR3 sequence is CSAWDRATDTQYF. The DNA of the CDR3 is TGCAGTGCTTGGGACAGGGCCACAGATACGCAGTATTTT. The chain has TRBV20-1 and TRBJ2-3, with 9 nucleotides matching TRBD1. The CDR3 consists of 13 residues. Germline trimming cut 5 bases from V and 2 bases from J; bases unmatched to any gene: 2. Germline V gives CDR1 DFQATT, CDR2 SNEGSKA (reference sequence).

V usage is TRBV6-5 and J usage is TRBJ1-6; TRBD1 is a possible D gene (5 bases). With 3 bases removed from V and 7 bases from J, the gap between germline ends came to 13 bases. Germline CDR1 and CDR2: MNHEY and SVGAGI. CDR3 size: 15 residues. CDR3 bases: TGTGCCAGCAGTTATGACGACAGTTCCAATTCACCCCTCCACTTT. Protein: CASSYDDSSNSPLHF.

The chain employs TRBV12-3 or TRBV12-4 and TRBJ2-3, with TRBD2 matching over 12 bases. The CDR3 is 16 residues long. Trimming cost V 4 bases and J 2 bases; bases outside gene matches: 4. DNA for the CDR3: TGTGCCAGCAGTTCGACTAGCGGGGGATCCACAGATACGCAGTATTTT. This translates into CASSSTSGGSTDTQYF.

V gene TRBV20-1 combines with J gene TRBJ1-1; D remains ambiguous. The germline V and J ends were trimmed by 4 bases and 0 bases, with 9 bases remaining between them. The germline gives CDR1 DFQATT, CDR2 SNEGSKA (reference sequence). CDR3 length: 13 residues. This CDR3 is CSATSGMNTEAFF. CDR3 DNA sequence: TGCAGTGCTACCAGCGGCATGAACACTGAAGCTTTCTTT.

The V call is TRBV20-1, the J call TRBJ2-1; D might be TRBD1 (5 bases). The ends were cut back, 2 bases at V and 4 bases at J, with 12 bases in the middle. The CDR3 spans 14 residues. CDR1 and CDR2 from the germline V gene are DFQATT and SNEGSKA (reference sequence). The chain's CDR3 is CSARRLGQYNEQFF. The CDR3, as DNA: TGCAGTGCTAGAAGGTTGGGGCAGTACAATGAGCAGTTCTTC.

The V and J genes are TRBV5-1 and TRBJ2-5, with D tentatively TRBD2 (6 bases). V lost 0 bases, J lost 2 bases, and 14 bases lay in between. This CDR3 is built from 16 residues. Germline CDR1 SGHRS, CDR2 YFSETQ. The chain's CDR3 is CASSLALIGTQETQYF. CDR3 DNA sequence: TGCGCCAGCAGCTTGGCGCTCATTGGGACTCAAGAGACCCAGTACTTC.

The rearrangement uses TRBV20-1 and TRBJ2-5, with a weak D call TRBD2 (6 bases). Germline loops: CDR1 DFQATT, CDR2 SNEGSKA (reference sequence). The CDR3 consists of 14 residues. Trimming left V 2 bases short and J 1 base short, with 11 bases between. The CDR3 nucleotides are TGCAGTGCTAGAAATGCTAGCGTCCAAGAGACCCAGTACTTC. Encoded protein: CSARNASVQETQYF.

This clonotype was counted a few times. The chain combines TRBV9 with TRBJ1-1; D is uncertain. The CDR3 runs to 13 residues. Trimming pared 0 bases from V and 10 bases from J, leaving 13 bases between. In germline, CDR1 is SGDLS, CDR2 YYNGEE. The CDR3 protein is CASSVATEGLAFF. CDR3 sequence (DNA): TGTGCCAGCAGCGTAGCTACAGAGGGCCTAGCTTTCTTT.